This entry is about one TCR beta chain. Its antigen is undetermined. The PCR contained 60 Vbeta and 13 Jbeta primers. Profiling relied on immunoSEQ multiplex PCR, and the TCRdb table lists in-frame clones only, not all of them. The data contain fewer than 150,000 clones, around 82% of them singletons. This sample is part of a study of cytomegalovirus exposure and HLA in healthy donors. Turning to the study itself: Around 79 million unique TCRs, all from HLA-typed donors, were included in an early release of the data. Study-level points and caveats: TCR beta V- and J-gene trimming, according to a later analysis, was linked to a missense DCLRE1C variant. In a later analysis, CMV-associated beta chains were mostly HLA-associated, it appeared.

The CDR3 sequence is 18 residues long. The V gene's germline CDR1 is MGHRA and CDR2 YSYEKL. Trimming cost V 0 bases and J 7 bases, with 21 bases left between them. The source of this sequence is a woman aged 40-49 years in good health and CMV-seropositive. V gene TRBV4-1 combines with J gene TRBJ2-2; D perhaps matches TRBD1 (7 bases). The sample comprised PBMCs. In DNA form, the CDR3 reads TGCGCCAGCAGCCAAGATAAGCGGGCGACAGGGTATGACGGGGAGCTGTTTTTT. It encodes CASSQDKRATGYDGELFF.